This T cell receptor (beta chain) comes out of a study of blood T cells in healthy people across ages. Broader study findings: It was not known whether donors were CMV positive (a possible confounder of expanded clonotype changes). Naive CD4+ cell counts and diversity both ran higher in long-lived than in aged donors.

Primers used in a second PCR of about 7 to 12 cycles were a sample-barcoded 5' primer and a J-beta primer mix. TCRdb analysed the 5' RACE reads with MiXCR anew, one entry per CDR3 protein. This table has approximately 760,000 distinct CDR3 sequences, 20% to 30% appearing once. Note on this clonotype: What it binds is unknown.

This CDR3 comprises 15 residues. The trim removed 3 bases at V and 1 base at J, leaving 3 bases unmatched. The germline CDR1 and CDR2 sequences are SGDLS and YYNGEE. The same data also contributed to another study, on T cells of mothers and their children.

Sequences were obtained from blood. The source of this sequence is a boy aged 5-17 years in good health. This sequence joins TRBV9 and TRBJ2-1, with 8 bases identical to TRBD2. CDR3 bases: TGTGCCAGCAGCGCAGCGGGGGAATCCTACAATGAGCAGTTCTTC. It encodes CASSAAGESYNEQFF.